These 2 T cell receptor beta chains originate from one sample sequenced in a study of glioma-infiltrating T cells after dendritic cell vaccination. The method was immunoSEQ multiplex PCR; TCRdb's version includes in-frame clones alone and lacks a portion of them. The sample yields 100,000 or so clones, 70% to 90% seen once. The sample consisted of blood, taken before dendritic cell vaccination. These receptors were obtained from a human donor with glioblastoma.

V gene TRBV7-2 combines with J gene TRBJ2-7, with TRBD2 identical over 14 bases. This CDR3 has 15 amino acids. J gave up 6 bases and V 5 bases, and 6 bases lay outside the gene matches. Per germline, CDR1 SGHTA and CDR2 FQGNSA. CDR3 in DNA: TGTGCCAGCAGCAAATTCGGACTAGCGGGAGGCGAGCAGTACTTC. It codes for CASSKFGLAGGEQYF.

The chain combines TRBV6-1 with TRBJ2-7; TRBD1 agrees at 7 bases. Germline V CDR1 and CDR2: MNHNS, SASEGT. V lost 0 bases to trimming and J lost 4 bases; unmatched junction nucleotides: 9. The CDR3 has 16 amino acids. The CDR3 region has the DNA TGTGCCAGCAGTGAAGCTCCAGACAGGGATTGGTACGAGCAGTACTTC. Amino acids: CASSEAPDRDWYEQYF.